This T cell receptor beta chain appears in the sequencing data of a study of post-analysis software for immune sequencing data. Study in general: Some patients lacked subtype; others had relapsing-remitting, secondary progressive or progressive-relapsing disease.

TCR beta cDNA libraries included unique molecular identifiers. The source material, about 0.95 to 11 million T cells, gave rise to about 490,000 cDNA molecules. A single record per CDR3 protein comes from TCRdb applying MiXCR to the PCR reads. The repertoire holds roughly 800,000 distinct CDR3 sequences, with around 45% as singletons. The receptor was isolated from a girl aged 5-17 years with multiple sclerosis. Specimen: blood.

The CDR3 DNA follows: TGCAGTGCTAGTCTAAGCGTAGGGGCCAAAAACATTCAGTACTTC. It yields the protein CSASLSVGAKNIQYF. The gene calls are TRBV20-1 and TRBJ2-4; D not certain. V was cut by 3 bases and J by 1 base, with 13 bases left in between. This CDR3 comprises 15 residues. CDR1 is DFQATT and CDR2 is SNEGSKA in the germline V gene (reference sequence).